This TCR beta chain was profiled in a study of Ad26.COV2.S vaccination and SARS-CoV-2 variants. Study at large: By the intramuscular route, Ad26.COV2.S was given once, or twice 56 days apart. Study conclusions and caveats: Participants in the vaccine arm had higher spike-specific TCR breadth; placebo recipients had lower. Substantial response breadth was reportedly seen for spike-specific CD8+ and CD4+ T cells after vaccination. Similar non-spike TCR breadth was seen in vaccine and placebo recipients.

The CDR3 loop spans 15 amino acids. V dropped 0 bases and J dropped 2 bases, with 8 bases sitting between them. Germline-derived CDR1 and CDR2 are SGHVS and FQNEAQ. About this clone: Its target is not known.

The treatment was: over 15 received Ad26.COV2.S at low or high dose, single or two shots; about 5 received placebo; per-sample allocation not given. Sampling happened 63 days after the first vaccine or placebo injection. Here immunoSEQ multiplex PCR was the method, and the copy in TCRdb shows in-frame clones only, minus some. The sample consists of around 300,000 clones, 75% to 90% of them appearing once. The sequenced sample was peripheral blood, obtained in a trial of Ad26.COV2.S vaccine versus placebo. This TCR derives from a person between 18 and 60 years old who received the Ad26.COV2.S COVID-19 vaccine or a placebo. The rearrangement links TRBV7-8 to TRBJ1-3; D is possibly TRBD1 (6 bases). This CDR3 is CASSLAWGPGNTIYF. The DNA of the CDR3 is TGTGCCAGCAGCTTAGCGTGGGGGCCTGGAAACACCATATATTTT.